This T cell receptor (beta chain) appears in the sequencing data of a study of T-cell memory formation after mild COVID-19. Findings of the study overall: Several responding clones turned up in pre-infection memory, indicating that cross-reactive memory may have taken part. Of the contracting clones, CD4+ ones lay mainly in CM and EM, and CD8+ ones in EMRA. Nothing confirmed that second-wave clones peaking on day 37 were specific for SARS-CoV-2. Day 15 to 85 contracting clones showed balanced CD4/CD8; later expanders leaned CD4+.

TCRdb recomputed calls from the 5' RACE reads with MiXCR, one row per CDR3 protein. This sample has around 250,000 distinct CDR3 sequences, with roughly a tenth found just once. V lost 3 bases, J lost 2 bases, and 4 bases stayed unmatched. Germline V gene lookup returns CDR1 SGHNT and CDR2 YYREEE (reference sequence). The CDR3 totals 14 residues. This clonotype was detected a few times. Its antigen is not identified. The J gene is TRBJ2-5, the V gene TRBV5-4, with 7 bases matching TRBD2. Sequenced material: PBMCs or a T cell subset sorted from them (not recorded which). This receptor was taken from a man between 18 and 35 years old who had mild COVID-19 (a few samples of this study predate the infection). Cell type and time point are not known. CDR3 coding DNA: TGTGCCAGCAGCTCGTGGGGGGGGCAAGAGACCCAGTACTTC. Translating it yields CASSSWGGQETQYF. Using reference TRBV5-4 and TRBJ2-5 for the parts outside the CDR3, the full variable domain is ETGVTQSPTHLIKTRGQQVTLRCSSQSGHNTVSWYQQALGQGPQFIFQYYREEENGRGNFPPRFSGLQFPNYSSELNVNALELDDSALYLCASSSWGGQETQYFGPGTRLLVL.